One and the same sample provided the 5 T cell receptor beta chains below, sequenced in a study of glioma-infiltrating T cells after dendritic cell vaccination. Produced via immunoSEQ multiplex PCR; TCRdb's table is partial and in-frame only. The sample records around 89,000 clones, approximately 90% being singletons. Sequences were derived from blood, sampled before dendritic cell vaccination. All receptors derive from a human donor with glioblastoma.

V usage is TRBV7-2 and J usage is TRBJ1-1; D is possibly TRBD1 (5 bases). The V gene's germline CDR1 is SGHTA and CDR2 FQGNSA. This CDR3 comprises 13 residues. V gave up 5 bases and J gave up 1 base, with 8 bases separating them. CDR3 coding DNA: TGTGCCAGCAGCCAGGACAAGAACACTGAAGCTTTCTTT. Translating it yields CASSQDKNTEAFF.

The chain uses TRBV4-3 and TRBJ1-2; 7 bases map to TRBD1. Germline-derived CDR1 and CDR2 are LGHNA and YSLEER. There are 18 residues in the CDR3. The V and J ends lost 0 bases and 4 bases, in that order; junction bases with no gene match: 14. The CDR3 nucleotides are TGCGCCAGCAGCCAAGACGTAGTAGAGGGGGCGCTTTTCTATGGCTACACCTTC. Translated: CASSQDVVEGALFYGYTF.

V and J are TRBV30 and TRBJ2-7; no firm D call. The CDR3 sequence is 13 residues long. Trimming took 5 bases from V and 0 from J, leaving 11 bases between them. Germline lookup yields CDR1 GTSNPN and CDR2 SVGIG (reference sequence). The chain's CDR3 is CAWVKTNSYEQYF. The DNA for the CDR3 is TGTGCCTGGGTGAAGACAAACTCCTACGAGCAGTACTTC.

This sequence joins TRBV29-1 and TRBJ1-2; TRBD1 matches at 9 bases. The CDR3 has 14 amino acids. V shed 3 bases and J 7 bases; nucleotides not matched to a gene: 9. From germline, CDR1 is SQVTM and CDR2 ANQGSEA. This CDR3 is CSVDPRTGAFGYTF. CDR3 DNA sequence: TGCAGCGTTGACCCGAGGACAGGGGCTTTTGGCTACACCTTC.

The rearrangement joins TRBV25-1 to TRBJ2-5; 13 bases are a match to TRBD2. CDR3 length: 14 residues. Germline V gene data show CDR1 as MGHDK and CDR2 as SYGVNS. Trimming at V came to 8 bases and at J to 5 bases, leaving 5 bases not matched to a gene. This CDR3 reads CASGGLAGVETQYF. CDR3 coding DNA: TGTGCCAGCGGAGGACTAGCGGGAGTGGAGACCCAGTACTTC.